The 14 T cell receptor beta chains in this list originate from one sample, sequenced in a study of T cell repertoires in cytomegalovirus infection. MiXCR, run by TCRdb on the reads, gives a single entry per CDR3 protein. This sample has nearly 650,000 distinct CDR3 sequences; 24% occur once, and the top ten carry 6.5% to 10%. Input material: CD8+ T cells from PBMCs. The receptors shown here come from a human donor in good health (CMV status not recorded). Some clones in this sample may be carry-over from other donors' samples.

This clonotype has a count of ten or more. The rearrangement links TRBV7-2 to TRBJ1-2; D unclear. This CDR3 has 11 amino acids. Germline V gene data show CDR1 as SGHTA and CDR2 as FQGNSA. The ends were cut back, 5 bases at V and 8 bases at J, with 9 bases in the middle. The CDR3 DNA sequence: TGTGCCAGCAGCGGCCCTTTCGGCTACACCTTC. Protein: CASSGPFGYTF.

J is TRBJ1-5 and V is TRBV20-1; possible D gene TRBD1, 5 bases. V was pared by 3 bases and J by 7 bases, with 13 bases between. The CDR3 is 13 amino acids. Germline V lookup: CDR1 DFQATT, CDR2 SNEGSKA (reference sequence). For the CDR3, the DNA is TGCAGTGCTAGGTCCAGGGACGAGCAGCCCCAGCATTTT. Translating it yields CSARSRDEQPQHF.

The rearrangement links TRBV7-9 to TRBJ2-7; 7 positions match TRBD1. CDR1 and CDR2 from the germline V gene are SEHNR and FQNEAQ (reference sequence). The ends lost 1 base at V and 6 bases at J; junction bases unmatched: 6. The CDR3 totals 14 residues. CDR3 bases: TGTGCCAGCAGCTTAGGATGGGACAGCCGCGAGCAGTACGTC. This gives the protein CASSLGWDSREQYV.

This rearrangement joins TRBV14 to TRBJ2-7; TRBD1 is a possible D gene (6 bases). The CDR3 has 15 amino acids. Between the trimmed V and J ends, which lost 1 base and 2 bases, there was a span of 12 bases. In germline, CDR1 is SGHDN, CDR2 FVKESK. The DNA for the CDR3 is TGTGCCAGCAGCCAAGCGGGGACACTTGCCTACGAGCAGTACTTC. Translation: CASSQAGTLAYEQYF.

J is TRBJ1-6 and V is TRBV6-2 or TRBV6-3, with TRBD1 matching 9 bases. The CDR3 runs 15 residues. Germline V gene sequence: CDR1 MNHEY, CDR2 SVGEGT. V lost 5 bases, J lost 9 bases, and 8 bases stayed unmatched. This chain's CDR3 is CASSATGTGPSPLHF. The CDR3, as DNA: TGTGCCAGCAGTGCCACTGGGACAGGGCCTTCACCCCTCCACTTT.

This clonotype has a handful of counts. This chain joins TRBV6-5 and TRBJ2-1; 9 bases line up with TRBD2. CDR3 size: 14 residues. Germline loops: CDR1 MNHEY, CDR2 SVGAGI. With V trimmed by 2 bases and J by 9 bases, 5 bases remained unmatched. The CDR3 DNA is TGTGCCAGCAGTTACAGCCTAGCGGGGTTTGAGCAGTTCTTC. Translating it yields CASSYSLAGFEQFF.

The table lists this clonotype with a count of one. This may come from a read error, since a much larger clone is one base off. The chain recombines TRBV7-4 with TRBJ2-5; D call uncertain. CDR1 SGHVT and CDR2 SQSDAQ come from the germline V gene. The CDR3 is 13 amino acids. The CDR3 sequence: CTSSFPALETQYF. In nucleotides, the CDR3 is TGTACCAGCAGCTTCCCCGCGTTGGAGACCCAGTACTTC.

This chain links TRBV14 with TRBJ2-1; the match to TRBD2 covers 8 bases. CDR3 length equals 14 residues. Germline CDR1 is SGHDN and CDR2 is FVKESK. V trimming: 6 bases; J trimming: 8 bases; junction bases outside the gene matches: 9. In DNA form, the CDR3 reads TGTGCCAGCAGACCCACGGCGGGGGGTGATGAGCAGTTCTTC. This sequence encodes CASRPTAGGDEQFF.

The sample holds a few counts of this clonotype. The CDR3 nucleotides read TGTGCCAGCAGCCCCCAGTTCTTC. Protein: CASSPQFF. The chain recombines TRBV5-5 with TRBJ2-1; D is uncertain. The CDR3 extends over 8 amino acids. V was pared by 4 bases and J by 13 bases, with 3 bases between. Germline-derived CDR1 and CDR2 are SGHKS and YYEKEE (reference sequence).

This clonotype was found many times. The genes are TRBV7-8 and TRBJ2-2; tentative D call: TRBD1 (6 bases). This CDR3 is 14 amino acids long. V gave up 3 bases and J gave up 6 bases, with 11 bases separating them. Germline V gene sequence: CDR1 SGHVS, CDR2 FQNEAQ. This CDR3 is CASSLGAKAGELFF. As DNA, the CDR3 is TGTGCCAGCAGCTTGGGGGCTAAAGCCGGGGAGCTGTTTTTT.

There are a few counts of this clonotype. The chain has TRBV2 and TRBJ2-3; 14 nucleotides align to TRBD2. Per germline, CDR1 SNHLY and CDR2 FYNNEI. V shed 3 bases and J 6 bases; nucleotides not matched to a gene: 5. This CDR3 is 16 amino acids long. The CDR3 coding sequence is TGTGCCAGCAGTGAGACTAGCGGGGGGGCCGTGGATACGCAGTATTTT. Its translation: CASSETSGGAVDTQYF.

There are a few counts of this clonotype. V usage is TRBV19 and J usage is TRBJ1-2; 7 bases are a match to TRBD1. V shed 6 bases and J 4 bases; nucleotides not matched to a gene: 11. The CDR3 extends over 15 amino acids. Germline V lookup: CDR1 LNHDA, CDR2 SQIVND (reference sequence). The CDR3, as DNA: TGTGCCAGTAGCCCTTCGGGACAGCCTATCTATGGCTACACCTTC. Translation: CASSPSGQPIYGYTF.

The rearrangement links TRBV14 to TRBJ2-1; a weak D match, TRBD2 (6 bases). Germline lookup yields CDR1 SGHDN and CDR2 FVKESK. The CDR3 spans 15 residues. Trimming pared 4 bases from V and 6 bases from J, leaving 16 bases between. The CDR3 sequence is CASSPKAGYVNEQFF. The CDR3 DNA sequence: TGTGCCAGCAGCCCAAAGGCGGGGTATGTCAATGAGCAGTTCTTC.

V is TRBV20-1 and J is TRBJ2-1; no clear D gene. Germline V gives CDR1 DFQATT, CDR2 SNEGSKA (reference sequence). Trimming pared 6 bases from V and 1 base from J, leaving 13 bases between. The CDR3 contains 14 residues. The CDR3 reads CSATWADSYNEQFF. The DNA of the CDR3 is TGCAGTGCAACATGGGCTGATTCCTACAATGAGCAGTTCTTC.